This TCR beta chain is drawn from a study of T cells in Graves' hyperthyroidism and ophthalmopathy. Germline values: CDR1 LNHDA, CDR2 SQIVND (reference sequence). This CDR3 has 9 amino acids. V was trimmed by 9 bases and J by 7 bases, leaving 6 bases between them. TCR beta CDR3 sequences were amplified from RNA transcripts. An initial round of RT-PCR targeting the TCR CDR3 relied on the HTBI primer set. In TCRdb, the multiplex PCR reads were re-called with MiXCR into one record per CDR3 protein. Of around 540,000 distinct CDR3 sequences listed, 46% are singletons. Study results and caveats: Ophthalmopathy was told apart from stable hyperthyroidism by a 13 V-J model. The blood repertoire included most of the expanded thyroid clonotypes above 0.001. Ophthalmopathy, as predicted by the model, came a median around 7 months after the prediction.

This clonotype has a count of ten or more. The antigen is undetermined. Patients showing uncontrolled infection, other autoimmune disease, pregnancy or lactation were ineligible. This receptor was obtained from a woman younger than 30 with Graves' hyperthyroidism. The chain employs TRBV19 and TRBJ1-2; D gene ambiguous. Source material: peripheral blood or thyroid tissue (not recorded which). In nucleotides, the CDR3 is TGTGCCAGGGACGGTGGCTACACCTTC. As protein: CARDGGYTF.